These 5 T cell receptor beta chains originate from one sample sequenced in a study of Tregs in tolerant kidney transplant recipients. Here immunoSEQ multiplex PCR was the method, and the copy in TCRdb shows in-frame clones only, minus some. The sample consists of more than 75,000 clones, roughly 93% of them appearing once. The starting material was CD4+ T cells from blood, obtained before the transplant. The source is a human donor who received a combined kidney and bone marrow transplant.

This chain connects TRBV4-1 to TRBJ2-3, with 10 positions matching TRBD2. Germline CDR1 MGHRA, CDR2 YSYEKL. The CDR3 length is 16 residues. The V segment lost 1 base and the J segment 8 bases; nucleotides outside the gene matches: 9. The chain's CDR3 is CASSQAASGSLGTQYF. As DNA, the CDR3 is TGCGCCAGCAGCCAAGCGGCTAGCGGGAGTCTTGGTACGCAGTATTTT.

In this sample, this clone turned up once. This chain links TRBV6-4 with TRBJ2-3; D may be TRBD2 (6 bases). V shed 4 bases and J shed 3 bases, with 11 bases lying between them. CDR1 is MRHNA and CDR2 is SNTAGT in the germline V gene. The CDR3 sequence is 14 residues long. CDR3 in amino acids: CASSVGGGTDTQYF. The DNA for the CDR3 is TGTGCCAGCAGTGTGGGAGGAGGAACAGATACGCAGTATTTT.

CDR3 nucleotides: TGTGCCAGTAGCTCAACAGGGGAGGACACTGAAGCTTTCTTT. It codes for CASSSTGEDTEAFF. The chain carries TRBV19 and TRBJ1-1; 7 nucleotides match TRBD1. CDR3 length equals 14 residues. Germline V CDR1 and CDR2: LNHDA, SQIVND (reference sequence). With 6 bases clipped from V and 3 bases from J, the junction kept 7 bases outside the gene matches.

This chain's CDR3 is CASSRTLGQGTGTEAFF. In DNA form, the CDR3 reads TGCGCCAGCAGCCGAACCCTAGGACAGGGTACGGGCACTGAAGCTTTCTTT. The V and J genes are TRBV4-3 and TRBJ1-1; 8 bases line up with TRBD1. CDR3 length: 17 amino acids. Germline V gene sequence: CDR1 LGHNA, CDR2 YSLEER. The junction had 14 bases not matched to a gene; V was cut back by 4 bases and J by 4 bases.

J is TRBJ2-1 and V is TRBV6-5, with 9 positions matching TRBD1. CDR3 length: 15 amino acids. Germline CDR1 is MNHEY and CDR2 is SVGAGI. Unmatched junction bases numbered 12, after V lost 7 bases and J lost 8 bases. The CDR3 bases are TGTGCCAGCAAAAGCCGGGACAGGGTTGGCGATGAGCAGTTCTTC. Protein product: CASKSRDRVGDEQFF.